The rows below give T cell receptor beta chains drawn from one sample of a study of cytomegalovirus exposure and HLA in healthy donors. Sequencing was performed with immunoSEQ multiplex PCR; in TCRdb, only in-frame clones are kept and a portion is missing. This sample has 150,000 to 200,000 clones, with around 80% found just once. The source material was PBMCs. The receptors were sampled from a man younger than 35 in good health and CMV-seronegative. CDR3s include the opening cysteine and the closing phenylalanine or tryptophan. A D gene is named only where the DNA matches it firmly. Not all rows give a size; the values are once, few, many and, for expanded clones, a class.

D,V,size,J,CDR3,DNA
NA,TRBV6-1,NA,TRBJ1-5,CASSLGTLPNQPQHF,TGTGCCAGCAGCTTAGGGACTCTCCCCAATCAGCCCCAGCATTTT
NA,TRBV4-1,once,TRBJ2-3,CASKTGSTDTQYF,TGCGCCAGTAAGACAGGAAGCACAGATACGCAGTATTTT
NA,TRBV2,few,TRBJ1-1,CASKGNRVNTEAFF,TGTGCCAGCAAGGGAAACAGGGTGAACACTGAAGCTTTCTTT
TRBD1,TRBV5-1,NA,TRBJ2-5,CASKNADRAFQETQYF,TGCGCCAGCAAAAACGCGGACAGGGCCTTCCAAGAGACCCAGTACTTC
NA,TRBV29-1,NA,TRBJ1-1,CSVRLGGAWTEAFF,TGCAGCGTCCGACTAGGGGGGGCATGGACTGAAGCTTTCTTT
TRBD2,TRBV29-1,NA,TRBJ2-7,CSVGARGGGTYEQYF,TGCAGCGTTGGGGCCCGGGGGGGTGGGACCTACGAGCAGTACTTC
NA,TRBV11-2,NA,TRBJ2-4,CASSLTGGKEYF,TGTGCCAGCAGCTTAACGGGCGGGAAAGAGTACTTC
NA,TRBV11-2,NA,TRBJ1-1,CASSLEQFHTEAFF,TGTGCCAGCAGCTTAGAACAGTTTCACACTGAAGCTTTCTTT
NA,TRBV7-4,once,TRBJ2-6,CASSLAQDDSGANVLTF,TGTGCCAGCAGCTTAGCACAGGATGATTCTGGGGCCAACGTCCTGACTTTC
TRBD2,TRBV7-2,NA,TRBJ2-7,CASSSRGGLAYYEQYF,TGTGCCAGCAGCTCAAGGGGGGGACTAGCCTACTACGAGCAGTACTTC
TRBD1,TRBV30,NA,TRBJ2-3,CAWEEGQLWRDTQYF,TGTGCCTGGGAAGAGGGACAGCTTTGGCGAGATACGCAGTATTTT
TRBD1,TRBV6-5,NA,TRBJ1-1,CASRPVGQSNTEAFF,TGTGCCAGCAGACCCGTGGGACAGTCGAACACTGAAGCTTTCTTT
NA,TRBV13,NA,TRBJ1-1,CASSSFGGATEAFF,TGTGCCAGCAGCTCTTTTGGTGGGGCCACTGAAGCTTTCTTT
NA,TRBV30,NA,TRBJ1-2,CAWIRVGKNYGYTF,TGTGCCTGGATAAGGGTCGGGAAGAACTATGGCTACACCTTC
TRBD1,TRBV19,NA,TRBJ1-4,CASALSGQGASNEKLFF,TGTGCCAGCGCCCTCTCCGGGCAGGGGGCGAGTAATGAAAAACTGTTTTTT
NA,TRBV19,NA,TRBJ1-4,CASKLWQGKREKLFF,TGTGCCAGTAAATTGTGGCAGGGCAAGAGGGAAAAACTGTTTTTT
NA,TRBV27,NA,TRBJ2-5,CASSFGPRETQYF,TGTGCCAGCAGTTTTGGCCCGCGGGAGACCCAGTACTTC
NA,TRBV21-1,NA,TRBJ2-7,CASRPEARDRHEQYF,TGTGCCAGCCGACCGGAGGCTCGGGATCGCCACGAGCAGTACTTC
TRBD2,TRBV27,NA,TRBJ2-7,CASSSGGGVEQYF,TGTGCCAGCAGTTCGGGGGGGGGTGTCGAGCAGTACTTC
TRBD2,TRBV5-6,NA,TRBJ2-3,CASSQGLAFSVGPDTQYF,TGTGCCAGCAGCCAAGGACTAGCTTTCTCAGTTGGCCCAGATACGCAGTATTTT
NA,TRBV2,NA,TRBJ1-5,CASSESYGNGPQHF,TGTGCCAGCAGTGAAAGTTACGGGAATGGGCCCCAGCATTTT
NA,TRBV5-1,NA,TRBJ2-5,CASSLGEKETQYF,TGCGCCAGCAGCTTGGGCGAAAAAGAGACCCAGTACTTC
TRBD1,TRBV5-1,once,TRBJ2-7,CASSFGTGDYEQYF,TGCGCCAGCAGCTTCGGGACAGGCGATTACGAGCAGTACTTC
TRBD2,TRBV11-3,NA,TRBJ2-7,CASSSLAGGGDEQYF,TGTGCCAGCAGCTCTCTAGCGGGAGGTGGTGACGAGCAGTACTTC
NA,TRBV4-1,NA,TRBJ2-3,CASSQVRGFGDTQYF,TGCGCCAGCAGCCAAGTTCGGGGTTTCGGAGATACGCAGTATTTT
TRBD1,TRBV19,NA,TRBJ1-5,CASSLSGTGDSNQPQHF,TGTGCCAGTAGTTTATCCGGGACAGGAGATAGCAATCAGCCCCAGCATTTT
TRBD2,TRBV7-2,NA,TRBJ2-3,CASSLVEGGPDTQYF,TGTGCCAGCAGCTTAGTTGAGGGAGGGCCAGATACGCAGTATTTT
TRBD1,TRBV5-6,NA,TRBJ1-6,CASSADRTGGYNSPLHF,TGTGCCAGCAGCGCGGACAGGACAGGGGGCTATAATTCACCCCTCCACTTT
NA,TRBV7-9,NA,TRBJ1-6,CASSSSLDSPLHF,TGTGCCAGCAGCTCGTCCCTTGATTCACCCCTCCACTTT
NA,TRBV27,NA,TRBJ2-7,CASSFDSGRGEQYF,TGTGCCAGCAGTTTCGACTCCGGGCGAGGGGAGCAGTACTTC
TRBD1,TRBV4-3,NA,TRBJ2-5,CASSQDGQGGETQYF,TGCGCCAGCAGCCAAGATGGACAGGGTGGAGAGACCCAGTACTTC
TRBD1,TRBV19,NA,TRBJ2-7,CASSWTGESYEQYF,TGTGCCAGCTCTTGGACAGGGGAATCCTACGAGCAGTACTTC
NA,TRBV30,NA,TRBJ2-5,CAWSSGQGQETQYF,TGTGCCTGGAGTTCTGGCCAGGGCCAAGAGACCCAGTACTTC
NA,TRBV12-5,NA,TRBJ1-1,CASGLEQANTEAFF,TGTGCTAGTGGTTTGGAACAGGCGAACACTGAAGCTTTCTTT
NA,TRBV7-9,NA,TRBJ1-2,CASTRRNNYGYTF,TGTGCCAGCACCCGCAGGAACAACTATGGCTACACCTTC
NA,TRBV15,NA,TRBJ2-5,CATSRDRAREQYF,TGTGCCACCAGCAGAGACAGGGCTCGGGAGCAGTACTTC
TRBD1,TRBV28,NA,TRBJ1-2,CASSAQQGGKNYGYTF,TGTGCCAGCAGTGCCCAACAGGGGGGGAAGAACTATGGCTACACCTTC
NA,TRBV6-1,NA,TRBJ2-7,CASSERQGPAYEQYF,TGTGCCAGCAGTGAAAGGCAGGGCCCTGCCTACGAGCAGTACTTC
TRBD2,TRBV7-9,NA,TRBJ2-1,CASSHPSAGSYNEQFF,TGTGCCAGCAGTCACCCCTCAGCGGGGAGCTACAATGAGCAGTTCTTC
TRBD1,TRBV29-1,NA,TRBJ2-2,CSVEGVQGAYTGELFF,TGCAGCGTTGAAGGAGTACAGGGGGCTTACACCGGGGAGCTGTTTTTT
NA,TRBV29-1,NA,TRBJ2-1,CSARVQGLGEQFF,TGCAGCGCTCGAGTGCAGGGGTTGGGTGAGCAGTTCTTC
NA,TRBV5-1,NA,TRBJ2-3,CASSFGGDPDTQYF,TGCGCCAGCAGCTTTGGAGGAGACCCAGATACGCAGTATTTT
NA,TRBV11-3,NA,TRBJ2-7,CASSRWEGDEQYF,TGTGCCAGCAGCCGCTGGGAGGGGGACGAGCAGTACTTC
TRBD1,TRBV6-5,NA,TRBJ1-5,CASRRQGSEQPQHF,TGTGCCAGCAGGCGACAGGGGTCGGAGCAGCCCCAGCATTTT
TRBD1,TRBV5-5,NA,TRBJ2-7,CASSRLWTGQVHEQYF,TGTGCCAGCAGCCGGTTATGGACAGGGCAGGTCCACGAGCAGTACTTC
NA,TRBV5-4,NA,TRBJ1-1,CASSSFMNTEAFF,TGTGCCAGCAGCTCCTTTATGAACACTGAAGCTTTCTTT
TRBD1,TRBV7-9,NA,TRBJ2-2,CSSSSRQGADTGELFF,TGTTCCAGCAGCTCCCGACAGGGGGCGGACACCGGGGAGCTGTTTTTT
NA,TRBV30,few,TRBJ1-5,CAWSVQVDQPQHF,TGTGCCTGGAGTGTTCAGGTGGATCAGCCCCAGCATTTT
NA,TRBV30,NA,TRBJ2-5,CAWRKTAQETQYF,TGTGCCTGGAGGAAGACAGCTCAAGAGACCCAGTACTTC
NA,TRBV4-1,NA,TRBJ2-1,CASSQGEARSSYNEQFF,TGCGCCAGCAGCCAAGGGGAGGCTCGCAGCTCCTACAATGAGCAGTTCTTC
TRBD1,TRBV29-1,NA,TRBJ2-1,CSGGQSSYNEQFF,TGCAGCGGGGGACAGAGCTCCTACAATGAGCAGTTCTTC
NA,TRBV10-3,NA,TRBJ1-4,CAIRGGGGTNEKLFF,TGTGCCATCAGGGGGGGAGGAGGAACTAATGAAAAACTGTTTTTT
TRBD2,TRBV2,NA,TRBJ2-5,CARRLAGDLETQYF,TGTGCCAGGAGACTAGCGGGGGATTTAGAGACCCAGTACTTC
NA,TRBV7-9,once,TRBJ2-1,CASTPPRGEQFF,TGTGCCAGCACCCCCCCAAGGGGTGAGCAGTTCTTC
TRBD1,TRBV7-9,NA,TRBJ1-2,CASSGSGTGSYGYTF,TGTGCCAGCAGCGGGTCCGGGACAGGGTCGTATGGCTACACCTTC